These 25 T cell receptor beta chains originate from one sample sequenced in a study of blood T cells in healthy people across ages. It was with a sample-barcoded 5' primer and a J-beta primer mix that a second PCR of roughly 6 to 12 cycles was run. Via MiXCR, TCRdb re-called the 5' RACE reads, giving one row per CDR3 protein. The sample contains some 760,000 distinct CDR3 sequences, just under 25% of which appear only once. The same specimen was also included in a second study, on T cells of mothers and their children.

Input material: blood. All receptors come from a boy aged 10-17 years in good health.

This clonotype was seen only a few times. The chain carries TRBV13 and TRBJ2-5, with D perhaps TRBD2 (5 bases). Germline lookup yields CDR1 PRHDT and CDR2 FYEKMQ (reference sequence). V lost 8 bases to trimming and J lost 7 bases, with 20 bases between them. The CDR3 has 14 amino acids. The CDR3 bases are TGTGCCAGCGGCCTAGGCGGGCCGGCGGGGACCCAGTACTTC. This translates into CASGLGGPAGTQYF.

V is TRBV5-5 and J is TRBJ1-3, with a tentative D call TRBD1 (6 bases). V was pared by 4 bases and J by 5 bases, with 13 bases between. This CDR3 is 14 amino acids long. CDR1 is SGHKS and CDR2 is YYEKEE in the germline V gene (reference sequence). This chain's CDR3 is CASSEGQSRNTIYF. As DNA, the CDR3 is TGTGCCAGCAGCGAAGGACAGTCCCGAAACACCATATATTTT. Based on the CDR3 plus reference TRBV5-5 and TRBJ1-3, the full variable domain is DAGVTQSPTHLIKTRGQQVTLRCSPISGHKSVSWYQQVLGQGPQFIFQYYEKEERGRGNFPDRFSARQFPNYSSELNVNALLLGDSALYLCASSEGQSRNTIYFGEGSWLTVV.

This clonotype has ten or more counts. The chain is built from TRBV5-1 and TRBJ2-5, with TRBD2 identical over 7 bases. Germline V gene sequence: CDR1 SGHRS, CDR2 YFSETQ. The CDR3 spans 18 residues. V dropped 0 bases and J dropped 9; count of bases not matched to a gene: 20. CDR3 sequence reads: CASSLVPSGLSKSRAQYF. CDR3 in DNA: TGCGCCAGCAGCTTGGTTCCTAGCGGCCTTTCCAAGAGTCGGGCCCAGTACTTC.

V is TRBV12-3 or TRBV12-4 and J is TRBJ1-5, with 10 positions matching TRBD1. This CDR3 comprises 15 residues. V shed 5 bases, J shed 5 bases, and the junction held 6 bases outside the gene matches. DNA for the CDR3: TGTGCCAGCAGTCCGGGACAGGGGTCGTATCAGCCCCAGCATTTT. Translation: CASSPGQGSYQPQHF.

This clonotype was detected only a few times. The V and J genes are TRBV4-3 and TRBJ2-3, with no clear D. This CDR3 is built from 14 residues. The germline CDR1 and CDR2 sequences are LGHNA and YSLEER. Trimming took 1 base from V and 5 from J, leaving 10 bases between them. This CDR3 is CASSQALVVDTQYF. The CDR3, as DNA: TGCGCCAGCAGCCAAGCCCTAGTTGTAGATACGCAGTATTTT.

This clonotype was observed at least ten times. The chain joins TRBV29-1 to TRBJ2-1; 7 bases align to TRBD2. Looked up from germline, CDR1 is SQVTM and CDR2 is ANQGSEA. V trimming: 0 bases; J trimming: 8 bases; junction bases outside the gene matches: 13. The CDR3 extends over 16 amino acids. The chain's CDR3 is CSVEDHDGGYADEQFF. The CDR3, as DNA: TGCAGCGTTGAAGATCACGACGGGGGGTATGCGGATGAGCAGTTCTTC.

This clonotype was counted a few times. The rearrangement joins TRBV7-2 to TRBJ1-1; D is undetermined. This CDR3 has 12 amino acids. Germline V CDR1 and CDR2: SGHTA, FQGNSA. V lost 2 bases, J lost 6 bases, and 7 bases lay in between. The CDR3 loop reads CASSLYGSEAFF. CDR3 in DNA: TGTGCCAGCAGCTTATATGGATCTGAAGCTTTCTTT.

This clonotype was counted a few times. The chain combines TRBV5-6 with TRBJ2-1, with 8 bases fitting TRBD2. The CDR3 loop spans 15 amino acids. After removal of 0 bases from V and 9 bases from J, the junction contained 8 bases not matched to a gene. CDR1 is SGHDT, CDR2 YYEEEE, per germline. The CDR3 spells CASSLDGGAGGEQFF. CDR3 in DNA: TGTGCCAGCAGCTTGGACGGGGGGGCCGGAGGTGAGCAGTTCTTC. Supplemented by reference TRBV5-6 and TRBJ2-1, the full variable domain reads DAGVTQSPTHLIKTRGQQVTLRCSPKSGHDTVSWYQQALGQGPQFIFQYYEEEERQRGNFPDRFSGHQFPNYSSELNVNALLLGDSALYLCASSLDGGAGGEQFFGPGTRLTVL.

This clonotype showed up just a few times. This chain connects TRBV10-2 to TRBJ1-4; the D is unclear. Germline loops: CDR1 WSHSY, CDR2 SAAADI. V shed 5 bases and J shed 7 bases, with 17 bases lying between them. This CDR3 has 15 residues. CDR3 in amino acids: CASSLDRSRGEKLFF. CDR3 nucleotides: TGCGCCAGCAGTCTAGACCGCTCACGGGGTGAAAAACTGTTTTTT.

This clonotype was observed a few times. As DNA, the CDR3 is TGTGCCAGCAGCGCATGGCCCCAAGGCTCGGGACAGTTTTACAATGAGCAGTTCTTC. Encoded protein: CASSAWPQGSGQFYNEQFF. The V and J genes are TRBV9 and TRBJ2-1; TRBD1 matches 7 bases. Losses at the gene ends were 3 bases for V and 4 bases for J; bases not matched to a gene: 19. In germline, CDR1 is SGDLS, CDR2 YYNGEE. The CDR3 has 19 residues.

The chain links TRBV7-9 to TRBJ2-6, with D possibly TRBD2 on 5 matching bases. The V end was cut by 2 bases, the J end by 0 bases, with 17 bases between. CDR1 is SEHNR, CDR2 FQNEAQ, per germline (reference sequence). This CDR3 has 19 amino acids. This chain's CDR3 is CASSLKVTASRSGANVLTF. Here the CDR3 DNA reads TGTGCCAGCAGCTTAAAGGTTACAGCTAGCCGCTCTGGGGCCAACGTCCTGACTTTC. Variable domain in full (rest from reference TRBV7-9 and TRBJ2-6): DTGVSQNPRHKITKRGQNVTFRCDPISEHNRLYWYRQTLGQGPEFLTYFQNEAQLEKSRLLSDRFSAERPKGSFSTLEIQRTEQGDSAMYLCASSLKVTASRSGANVLTFGAGSRLTVL.

The table lists this clonotype with many counts. J is TRBJ2-5 and V is TRBV3-1, with TRBD2 matching 7 bases. Germline V gives CDR1 LGHDT, CDR2 YNNKEL (reference sequence). CDR3 length: 15 amino acids. J gave up 3 bases and V 4 bases, and 8 bases lay outside the gene matches. CDR3 in amino acids: CASSPVGGEEETQYF. CDR3 bases: TGTGCCAGCAGCCCTGTTGGGGGGGAGGAAGAGACCCAGTACTTC.

A few counts support this clonotype. This sequence joins TRBV29-1 and TRBJ2-2; unclear D gene. From germline, CDR1 is SQVTM and CDR2 ANQGSEA. Trimming removed 5 bases at V and 4 bases at J, with 8 bases between. The CDR3 extends over 12 amino acids. For the CDR3, the DNA is TGCAGCGTTTCGGAGTCCACCGGGGAGCTGTTTTTT. This codes for CSVSESTGELFF.

CDR3 bases: TGTGCCAGCAGCTTAGGGAGGCTAGCGGGGCAACATGAGCAGTTCTTC. Encoded protein: CASSLGRLAGQHEQFF. The V call is TRBV7-9, the J call TRBJ2-7; 9 nucleotides agree with TRBD2. Judging by the DNA end, TRBJ2-1 fits better; the J call may be wrong. CDR3 size: 16 residues. Germline CDR1 reads SEHNR; CDR2 reads FQNEAQ (reference sequence).

Many counts were recorded for this clonotype. The rearrangement uses TRBV13 and TRBJ2-1; 8 bases map to TRBD2. V was pared by 3 bases and J by 0 bases, with 1 base of the junction left unmatched. Germline V gives CDR1 PRHDT, CDR2 FYEKMQ (reference sequence). The CDR3 runs 15 residues. The CDR3 DNA reads TGTGCCAGCAGCTTCGGGGGGGGCTCCTACAATGAGCAGTTCTTC. This translates into CASSFGGGSYNEQFF. The full variable domain, rest sourced from reference TRBV13 and TRBJ2-1, is AAGVIQSPRHLIKEKRETATLKCYPIPRHDTVYWYQQGPGQDPQFLISFYEKMQSDKGSIPDRFSAQQFSDYHSELNMSSLELGDSALYFCASSFGGGSYNEQFFGPGTRLTVL.

This chain's CDR3 is CASSYSGSGHNEQFF. CDR3 sequence (DNA): TGTGCCAGCAGTTATAGCGGGAGTGGGCACAATGAGCAGTTCTTC. This sequence joins TRBV27 and TRBJ2-1, with TRBD2 matching 9 bases. Losses at the gene ends were 4 bases for V and 5 bases for J; bases not matched to a gene: 6. The CDR3 consists of 15 residues. Germline V gene data show CDR1 as MNHEY and CDR2 as SMNVEV (reference sequence).

The gene calls are TRBV15 and TRBJ2-2; TRBD1 is a possible D gene (5 bases). Germline V CDR1 and CDR2: LNHNV, YYDKDF (reference sequence). This CDR3 comprises 15 residues. The ends were cut back, 0 bases at V and 7 bases at J, with 12 bases in the middle. The CDR3 bases are TGTGCCACCAGCAGAGATGCAAGCCAGGGCGGGGAGCTGTTTTTT. As protein: CATSRDASQGGELFF.

This rearrangement joins TRBV20-1 to TRBJ2-7; D possibly corresponds to TRBD2 (7 bases). The CDR3 has 13 residues. CDR1 is DFQATT, CDR2 SNEGSKA, per germline (reference sequence). V shed 6 bases and J shed 2 bases, with 14 bases lying between them. This CDR3 reads CSALGGDTYEQYF. CDR3 bases: TGCAGTGCCTTAGGGGGGGACACCTACGAGCAGTACTTC.

V gene TRBV28 combines with J gene TRBJ2-1; the D gene could be TRBD1 or TRBD2 (5 bases each). Trimming removed 6 bases from V and 8 bases from J, with 20 bases in between. The CDR3 is 15 residues long. Germline loops: CDR1 MDHEN, CDR2 SYDVKM. The CDR3 loop is CASSLVGRERDEQFF. The CDR3 nucleotides read TGTGCCAGCAGCCTAGTGGGACGAGAGCGCGATGAGCAGTTCTTC.

J is TRBJ2-3 and V is TRBV4-1; D is tentatively TRBD1 or TRBD2 (5 bases each). V was clipped by 0 bases and J by 5 bases, with 9 bases between them. This CDR3 has 14 residues. The germline gives CDR1 MGHRA, CDR2 YSYEKL. DNA of the CDR3: TGCGCCAGCAGCCAAGATGGGGGTGGAGATACGCAGTATTTT. The encoded protein is CASSQDGGGDTQYF.

This clonotype was recorded a few times. J is TRBJ2-1 and V is TRBV20-1; TRBD2 matches at 11 bases. CDR3 size: 15 residues. CDR1 and CDR2 from the germline V gene are DFQATT and SNEGSKA (reference sequence). Trimming at V came to 0 bases and at J to 7 bases, leaving 5 bases not matched to a gene. The CDR3 sequence is CSARDSGGVKNEQFF. The CDR3 region has the DNA TGCAGTGCTAGAGATAGCGGGGGGGTTAAGAATGAGCAGTTCTTC.

The sample holds a few counts of this clonotype. The gene calls are TRBV20-1 and TRBJ1-1; perhaps TRBD1 as D (6 bases). Germline CDR1 DFQATT, CDR2 SNEGSKA (reference sequence). This CDR3 comprises 14 residues. V was pared by 1 base and J by 4 bases, with 13 bases between. The CDR3 nucleotides are TGCAGTGCTAGAGCTGACAGGATCGGCACTGAAGCTTTCTTT. Protein: CSARADRIGTEAFF.

The chain is built from TRBV11-2 and TRBJ2-1; 8 bases line up with TRBD1. The DNA matches TRBJ2-5 better at its end, which makes the J call doubtful. The germline gives CDR1 SGHAT, CDR2 FQNNGV. The CDR3 length is 14 residues. The CDR3 spells CASSSWTGRETQYF. The CDR3 DNA reads TGTGCCAGCAGCTCATGGACAGGGCGTGAGACCCAGTACTTC.

This clonotype showed up many times. The chain employs TRBV5-1 and TRBJ2-2; D not certain. Germline V gene data show CDR1 as SGHRS and CDR2 as YFSETQ. This CDR3 is built from 15 residues. Trimming took 6 bases from V and 2 from J, leaving 14 bases between them. As DNA, the CDR3 is TGCGCCAGCACCAAGGCGGCAGCTAACACCGGGGAGCTGTTTTTT. As protein: CASTKAAANTGELFF.

This clonotype was counted a few times. The chain is built from TRBV7-2 and TRBJ1-5, with 7 bases identical to TRBD1. The CDR3 totals 16 residues. Germline V lookup: CDR1 SGHTA, CDR2 FQGNSA. V shed 2 bases and J 0 bases; nucleotides not matched to a gene: 4. CDR3 in amino acids: CASSLIGTVSNQPQHF. The CDR3 region has the DNA TGTGCCAGCAGCTTAATAGGGACAGTTAGCAATCAGCCCCAGCATTTT.